A single count supports the clone carrying this TCR beta chain. A junction end diverges from the germline sequence, so it may reflect a read error. This sample is part of a study of T cell repertoires in cytomegalovirus infection. About the study: CMV infection and matching HLA type were both indicated by public TCR beta signatures.

CDR1 and CDR2 (germline): MNHEY, SMNVEV (reference sequence). The CDR3 spans 15 residues. TCRdb reprocessed the reads with MiXCR, giving one entry per CDR3 protein. The table lists approximately 180,000 distinct CDR3 sequences, roughly 20% of them singletons. The V and J genes are TRBV27 and TRBJ2-5, with D possibly being TRBD1 (6 bases). Material: PBMCs. The receptor's source is a human donor in good health (CMV status not recorded). Some clones in this sample may be carry-over from other donors' samples. In DNA, the CDR3 is TGTACCAGCAGTGCCGGGACACGCAAAGGGGAGACCCAGTACTTC. Translating it yields CTSSAGTRKGETQYF.